This passage covers 22 T cell receptor beta chains from one sample sequenced in a study of CD8 T cells in ankylosing spondylitis. In TCRdb, the 5' RACE reads were re-called with MiXCR into one record per CDR3 protein. The repertoire holds some 38,000 distinct CDR3 sequences, with over 2.5% as singletons. The sample consisted of blood, either unsorted or a sorted T cell fraction (not recorded which). The source of these receptors is a male donor with ankylosing spondylitis or in good health (not recorded which).

This clonotype was observed at least ten times. This chain connects TRBV9 to TRBJ2-3, with D unclear. Germline CDR1 and CDR2: SGDLS and YYNGEE. The CDR3 spans 14 residues. V was clipped by 0 bases and J by 5 bases, with 10 bases between them. The CDR3 region is CASSVAANRDTQYF. CDR3 bases: TGTGCCAGCAGCGTAGCCGCAAACAGAGATACGCAGTATTTT.

This clonotype was seen ten or more times. The rearrangement joins TRBV9 to TRBJ2-3; 9 nucleotides align to TRBD2. Germline-derived CDR1 and CDR2 are SGDLS and YYNGEE. The CDR3 sequence is 17 residues long. V shed 2 bases and J 4 bases; nucleotides not matched to a gene: 11. The CDR3 loop reads CASSVIVGGGVSDTQYF. CDR3 in DNA: TGTGCCAGCAGCGTGATTGTCGGCGGGGGGGTCTCAGATACGCAGTATTTT.

This clonotype was counted ten times or more. V gene TRBV9 combines with J gene TRBJ2-2, with a weak D call TRBD2 (5 bases). This CDR3 region has 14 residues. The V and J ends lost 7 bases and 5 bases respectively, with 15 bases between them. In germline, CDR1 is SGDLS, CDR2 YYNGEE. The CDR3 nucleotides read TGTGCCAGCTTGGACCGGACTGGGACCGGGGAGCTGTTTTTT. It yields the protein CASLDRTGTGELFF.

This clonotype turned up a few times. This chain uses TRBV9 with TRBJ2-1; possible D gene TRBD2, 6 bases. The CDR3 totals 16 residues. The V and J ends lost 3 bases and 4 bases respectively, with 17 bases between them. Germline assignment: CDR1 SGDLS and CDR2 YYNGEE. CDR3 region: CASSGGLGMEYNEQFF. In DNA, the CDR3 is TGTGCCAGCAGCGGGGGACTCGGGATGGAGTACAATGAGCAGTTCTTC.

This clonotype occurred many times. This chain links TRBV9 with TRBJ2-4; a possible D gene is TRBD2 (5 bases). The V and J ends lost 0 bases and 9 bases respectively, with 10 bases between them. The CDR3 covers 13 residues. From germline, CDR1 is SGDLS and CDR2 YYNGEE. CDR3 residues: CASSVVAGSIQYF. In nucleotides, the CDR3 is TGTGCCAGCAGCGTAGTGGCGGGCAGCATTCAGTACTTC.

This clonotype was seen at least ten times. The rearrangement joins TRBV9 to TRBJ1-1; TRBD1 might be the D (5 bases). The CDR3 contains 14 residues. The V gene lost 0 bases and the J gene lost 8 bases, with 14 bases spanning the gap. Germline loops: CDR1 SGDLS, CDR2 YYNGEE. In DNA form, the CDR3 reads TGTGCCAGCAGCGTAGGTCAGGGTTTAGGGGAAGCTTTCTTT. Amino acids: CASSVGQGLGEAFF.

This clonotype has at least ten counts. This sequence joins TRBV9 and TRBJ2-1, with TRBD2 identical over 10 bases. The CDR3 loop spans 15 amino acids. Germline V gene lookup returns CDR1 SGDLS and CDR2 YYNGEE. Unmatched junction bases numbered 4, after V lost 6 bases and J lost 1 base. The CDR3 loop reads CASTPSGSSYNEQFF. The CDR3 DNA is TGTGCCAGCACTCCTAGCGGGAGTTCCTACAATGAGCAGTTCTTC.

This clonotype was counted at least ten times. The chain combines TRBV9 with TRBJ1-6; D ambiguous. CDR1 and CDR2 (germline): SGDLS, YYNGEE. The CDR3 covers 13 residues. The V end was cut by 2 bases, the J end by 7 bases, with 7 bases between. The CDR3 loop reads CASSVDRNSPLHF. The CDR3 bases are TGTGCCAGCAGCGTGGACCGGAATTCACCCCTCCACTTT.

The rearrangement uses TRBV9 and TRBJ1-6; D gene uncertain. The CDR3 spans 15 residues. In germline, CDR1 is SGDLS, CDR2 YYNGEE. V lost 1 base and J 6 bases, leaving 11 bases between the germline ends. CDR3 residues: CASSVTDILNSPLHF. The DNA of the CDR3 is TGTGCCAGCAGCGTAACTGACATCCTTAATTCACCCCTCCACTTT.

This clonotype came up many times. The chain carries TRBV9 and TRBJ2-3; D gene ambiguous. V dropped 3 bases and J dropped 5 bases, with 13 bases sitting between them. CDR3 length equals 14 residues. The germline CDR1 and CDR2 sequences are SGDLS and YYNGEE. In DNA form, the CDR3 reads TGTGCCAGCAGCGCCGGAACCTCCCAAGATACGCAGTATTTT. Its translation: CASSAGTSQDTQYF.

In this sample, this clonotype turned up many times. V and J are TRBV9 and TRBJ2-2; D is undetermined. V dropped 0 bases and J dropped 0 bases, with 6 bases sitting between them. Germline lookup yields CDR1 SGDLS and CDR2 YYNGEE. The CDR3 runs to 15 residues. The CDR3 bases are TGTGCCAGCAGCGTAGAACGGGCGAACACCGGGGAGCTGTTTTTT. Translating it yields CASSVERANTGELFF.

Many counts were recorded for this clonotype. The chain links TRBV9 to TRBJ2-2; possible D gene TRBD1, 5 bases. Germline CDR1 reads SGDLS; CDR2 reads YYNGEE. V was clipped by 4 bases and J by 1 base, with 8 bases between them. The length of the CDR3 is 14 residues. This CDR3 reads CASSLRGNTGELFF. CDR3 DNA: TGTGCCAGCAGCCTAAGGGGGAACACCGGGGAGCTGTTTTTT.

This clonotype was observed many times. The rearrangement uses TRBV9 and TRBJ2-2, with unresolved D. The V gene lost 0 bases and the J gene lost 3 bases, with 6 bases spanning the gap. This CDR3 contains 14 residues. Germline V lookup: CDR1 SGDLS, CDR2 YYNGEE. The CDR3 region has the DNA TGTGCCAGCAGCGTAGACCAGTACACCGGGGAGCTGTTTTTT. Residues: CASSVDQYTGELFF.

This clonotype was found many times. CDR3 nucleotides: TGTGCCAGCAGCCCAAGGGGTGGTGAGACTAGCGGACAAGAGACCCAGTACTTC. Amino acids: CASSPRGGETSGQETQYF. The V call is TRBV9, the J call TRBJ2-5; TRBD2 matches 9 bases. This CDR3 is 18 amino acids long. CDR1 and CDR2 from the germline V gene are SGDLS and YYNGEE. V lost 4 bases and J lost 2; bases outside the gene matches: 15.

This clonotype has just a few counts. V and J are TRBV9 and TRBJ1-2; TRBD1 matches at 12 bases. This CDR3 is built from 16 residues. J gave up 5 bases and V 0 bases, and 5 bases lay outside the gene matches. Germline V CDR1 and CDR2: SGDLS, YYNGEE. CDR3 in DNA: TGTGCCAGCAGCGTAGGGGACAGGGGGCCTGGGTATGGCTACACCTTC. Protein: CASSVGDRGPGYGYTF. The full variable domain, completed using reference TRBV9 and TRBJ1-2, is DSGVTQTPKHLITATGQRVTLRCSPRSGDLSVYWYQQSLDQGLQFLIQYYNGEERAKGNILERFSAQQFPDLHSELNLSSLELGDSALYFCASSVGDRGPGYGYTFGSGTRLTVV.

This clonotype was recorded at least ten times. The chain employs TRBV9 and TRBJ1-2, with 9 bases identical to TRBD1. Germline assignment: CDR1 SGDLS and CDR2 YYNGEE. There are 15 residues in the CDR3. The V and J ends lost 2 bases and 2 bases, in that order; junction bases with no gene match: 4. For the CDR3, the DNA is TGTGCCAGCAGCGTGGGACAGGGTATAAACTATGGCTACACCTTC. It specifies CASSVGQGINYGYTF.

This clonotype was found many times. V and J are TRBV9 and TRBJ2-3; no reliable D call. CDR3 length equals 15 residues. Deletions cut 0 bases from V and 6 bases from J, with 14 bases between. Looked up from germline, CDR1 is SGDLS and CDR2 is YYNGEE. For the CDR3, the DNA is TGTGCCAGCAGCGTAGGGGTTGGCCCAGAGGATACGCAGTATTTT. Residues: CASSVGVGPEDTQYF.

This clonotype came up many times. The CDR3 loop is CASSVEIGRGYNEQFF. The DNA of the CDR3 is TGTGCCAGCAGCGTAGAGATAGGGAGGGGTTACAATGAGCAGTTCTTC. The V call is TRBV9, the J call TRBJ2-1, with 7 bases that match TRBD2. The CDR3 spans 16 residues. Germline V gene lookup returns CDR1 SGDLS and CDR2 YYNGEE. After removal of 0 bases from V and 4 bases from J, the junction contained 7 bases not matched to a gene.

This clonotype occurred many times. The chain carries TRBV1 and TRBJ2-3; TRBD2, the table's D call, was not compared with the DNA. TRBV1 counts as a pseudogene. The CDR3 spans 14 residues. CDR3 nucleotides: TGCACCAGCAGCCCGTGTAGACTAGCGGGAGGGGAGTATTTT. It translates to CTSSPCRLAGGEYF.

This clonotype was found many times. V and J are TRBV9 and TRBJ2-2; 7 bases map to TRBD1. After removal of 2 bases from V and 4 bases from J, the junction contained 2 bases not matched to a gene. The CDR3 has 14 residues. Germline assignment: CDR1 SGDLS and CDR2 YYNGEE. CDR3 coding DNA: TGTGCCAGCAGCGTTAGGGGGCCCACCGGGGAGCTGTTTTTT. As protein: CASSVRGPTGELFF.

This clonotype was recorded many times. The rearrangement links TRBV9 to TRBJ2-3; D gene unclear. The CDR3 contains 15 residues. Germline CDR1 reads SGDLS; CDR2 reads YYNGEE. Trimming pared 3 bases from V and 0 bases from J, leaving 11 bases between. The CDR3 sequence: CASSEYGPSTDTQYF. In DNA, the CDR3 is TGTGCCAGCAGCGAGTATGGGCCTAGCACAGATACGCAGTATTTT.

By share of the sample, this clonotype is medium-sized (0.01 to 0.1%). The chain couples TRBV9 to TRBJ2-5; no clear D. V lost 4 bases and J lost 2, with 12 bases in between. The CDR3 is 14 amino acids. In germline, CDR1 is SGDLS, CDR2 YYNGEE. DNA for the CDR3: TGTGCCAGCAGCCCCTCGTCCCTTCAAGAGACCCAGTACTTC. It specifies CASSPSSLQETQYF.